The text below deals with one TCR beta chain. Antigen specificity is unknown. PCR employed 60 Vbeta and 13 Jbeta primers. Produced via immunoSEQ multiplex PCR; TCRdb's table is partial and in-frame only. The table records tens of thousands of clones, approximately 71% of them present only once. This sample stems from a study of cytomegalovirus exposure and HLA in healthy donors. Findings and caveats of the study: Usually a TCR sequence was rare, but some public TCRs were found in many donors. In a later analysis, specific HLA alleles were associated with about 18,000 TCR beta sequences at a 0.05 false discovery rate. What a later analysis reportedly showed was that an Asian-associated ancestry cluster had fewer N-insertions than the roughly 670-donor mean.

The V end was cut by 2 bases, the J end by 6 bases, with 10 bases between. The CDR3 extends over 14 amino acids. The germline gives CDR1 SEHNR, CDR2 FQNEAQ (reference sequence). The receptor's source is a man aged 30 to 45 in good health and CMV-seronegative. This rearrangement joins TRBV7-9 to TRBJ2-2; D gene ambiguous. Source material: PBMCs. CDR3 region: CASSLNLRAGELFF. The DNA of the CDR3 is TGTGCCAGCAGCTTAAATTTACGGGCCGGGGAGCTGTTTTTT.